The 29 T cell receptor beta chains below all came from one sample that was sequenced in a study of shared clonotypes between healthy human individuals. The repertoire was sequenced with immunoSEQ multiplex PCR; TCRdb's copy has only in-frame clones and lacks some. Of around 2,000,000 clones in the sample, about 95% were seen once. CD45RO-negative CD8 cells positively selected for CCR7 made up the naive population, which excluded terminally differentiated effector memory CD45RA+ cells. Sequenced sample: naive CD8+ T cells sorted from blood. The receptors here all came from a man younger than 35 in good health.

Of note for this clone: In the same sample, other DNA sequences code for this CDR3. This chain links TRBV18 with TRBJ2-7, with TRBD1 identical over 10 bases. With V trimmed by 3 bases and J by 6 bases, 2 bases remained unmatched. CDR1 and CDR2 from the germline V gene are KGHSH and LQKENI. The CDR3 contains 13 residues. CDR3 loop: CASSPTGGGEQYF. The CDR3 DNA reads TGTGCCAGCTCACCGACAGGGGGCGGCGAGCAGTACTTC.

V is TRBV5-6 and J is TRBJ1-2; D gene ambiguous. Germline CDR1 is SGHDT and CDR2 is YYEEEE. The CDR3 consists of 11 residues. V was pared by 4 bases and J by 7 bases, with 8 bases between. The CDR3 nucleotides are TGTGCCAGCAGCCAGGACTTTGGCTACACCTTC. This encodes CASSQDFGYTF.

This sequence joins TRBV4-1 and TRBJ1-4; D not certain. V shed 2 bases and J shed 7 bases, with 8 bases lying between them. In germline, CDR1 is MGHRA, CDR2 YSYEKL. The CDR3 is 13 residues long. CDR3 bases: TGCGCCAGCAGCCAATTGATAAGTGAAAAACTGTTTTTT. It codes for CASSQLISEKLFF.

The CDR3 DNA sequence: TGTGCCAGCTTCCCACTGGCAGGGTGGACAGATACGCAGTATTTT. Protein sequence: CASFPLAGWTDTQYF. This chain joins TRBV18 and TRBJ2-3; perhaps TRBD1 as D (5 bases). The CDR3 is made up of 15 amino acids. Between the trimmed V and J ends, which lost 7 bases and 3 bases, there was a span of 17 bases. Per the germline V gene, CDR1 is KGHSH and CDR2 is LQKENI.

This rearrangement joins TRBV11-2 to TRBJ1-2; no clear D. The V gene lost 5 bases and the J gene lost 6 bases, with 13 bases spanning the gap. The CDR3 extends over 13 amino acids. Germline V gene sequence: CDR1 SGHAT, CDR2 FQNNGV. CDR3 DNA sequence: TGTGCCAGCAGCCCTATCTCAGATGATGGCTACACCTTC. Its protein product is CASSPISDDGYTF.

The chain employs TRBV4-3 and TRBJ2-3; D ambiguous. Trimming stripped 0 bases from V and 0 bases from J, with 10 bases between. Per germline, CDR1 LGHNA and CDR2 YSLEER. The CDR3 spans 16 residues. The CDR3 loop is CASSQEGTTSTDTQYF. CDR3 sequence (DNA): TGCGCCAGCAGCCAAGAAGGAACGACTAGCACAGATACGCAGTATTTT.

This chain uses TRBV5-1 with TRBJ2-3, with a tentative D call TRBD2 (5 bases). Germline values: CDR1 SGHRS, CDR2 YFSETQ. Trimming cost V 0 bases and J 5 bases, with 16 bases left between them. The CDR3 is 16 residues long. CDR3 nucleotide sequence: TGCGCCAGCAGCTTGGGCTACGGGAACGGGTTAGATACGCAGTATTTT. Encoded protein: CASSLGYGNGLDTQYF.

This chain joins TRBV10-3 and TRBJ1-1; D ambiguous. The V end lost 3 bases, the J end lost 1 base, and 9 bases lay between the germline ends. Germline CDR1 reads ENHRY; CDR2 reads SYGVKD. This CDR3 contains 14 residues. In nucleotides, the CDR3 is TGTGCCATCAGTGAAATTCTTCGGAACACTGAAGCTTTCTTT. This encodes CAISEILRNTEAFF.

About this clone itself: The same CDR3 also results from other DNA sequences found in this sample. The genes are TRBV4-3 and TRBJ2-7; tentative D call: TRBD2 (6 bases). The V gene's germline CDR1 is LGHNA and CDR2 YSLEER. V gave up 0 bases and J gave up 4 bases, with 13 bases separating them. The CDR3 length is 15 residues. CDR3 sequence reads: CASSQDGGGSYEQYF. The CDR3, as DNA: TGCGCCAGCAGCCAAGACGGGGGTGGGAGTTACGAGCAGTACTTC.

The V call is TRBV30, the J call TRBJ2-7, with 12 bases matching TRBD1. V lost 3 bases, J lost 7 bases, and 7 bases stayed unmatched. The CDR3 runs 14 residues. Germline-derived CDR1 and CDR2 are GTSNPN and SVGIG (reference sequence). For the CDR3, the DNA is TGTGCCTGGAGCCCCGGGACAGGGGGCCAAGAGCAGTACTTC. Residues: CAWSPGTGGQEQYF.

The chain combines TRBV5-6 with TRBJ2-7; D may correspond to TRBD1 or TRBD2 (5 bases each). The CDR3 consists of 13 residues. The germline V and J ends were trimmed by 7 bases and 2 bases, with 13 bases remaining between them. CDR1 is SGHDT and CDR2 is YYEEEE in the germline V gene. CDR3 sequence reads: CASEGSPPYEQYF. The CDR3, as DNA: TGTGCCAGCGAGGGGTCCCCTCCCTACGAGCAGTACTTC.

As DNA, the CDR3 is TGTGCCAGCAGACCGGGGACGGACTCCTACGAGCAGTACTTC. This translates into CASRPGTDSYEQYF. The gene calls are TRBV27 and TRBJ2-7; possibly TRBD1 or TRBD2 for D (5 bases each). V dropped 6 bases and J dropped 0 bases, with 12 bases sitting between them. The CDR3 loop spans 14 amino acids. Germline CDR1 and CDR2: MNHEY and SMNVEV (reference sequence).

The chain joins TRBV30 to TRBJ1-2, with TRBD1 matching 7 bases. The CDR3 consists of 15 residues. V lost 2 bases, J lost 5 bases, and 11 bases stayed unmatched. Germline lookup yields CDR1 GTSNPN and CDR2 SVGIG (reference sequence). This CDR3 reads CAWSRSDRWKYGYTF. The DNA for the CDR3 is TGTGCCTGGAGTCGATCGGACAGGTGGAAATATGGCTACACCTTC.

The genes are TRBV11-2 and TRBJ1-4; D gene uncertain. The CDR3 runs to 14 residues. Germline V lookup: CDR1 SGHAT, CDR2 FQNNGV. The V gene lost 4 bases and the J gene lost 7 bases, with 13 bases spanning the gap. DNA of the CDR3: TGTGCCAGCAGCTCCTCCTACGGGGTTGAAAAACTGTTTTTT. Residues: CASSSSYGVEKLFF.

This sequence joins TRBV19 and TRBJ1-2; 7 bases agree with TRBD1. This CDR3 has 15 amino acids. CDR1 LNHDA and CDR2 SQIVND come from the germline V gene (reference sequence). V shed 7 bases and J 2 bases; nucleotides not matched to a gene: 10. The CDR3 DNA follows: TGTGCCAGTACGGACAGGAGCAGTCCGAACTATGGCTACACCTTC. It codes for CASTDRSSPNYGYTF.

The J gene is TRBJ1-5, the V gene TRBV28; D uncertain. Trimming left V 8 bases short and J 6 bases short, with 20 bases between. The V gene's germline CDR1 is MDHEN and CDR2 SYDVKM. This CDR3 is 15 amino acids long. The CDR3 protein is CASGRVPGGSQPQHF. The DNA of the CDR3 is TGTGCCAGCGGGCGGGTCCCGGGAGGAAGTCAGCCCCAGCATTTT.

The CDR3 reads CASSSGQGATGELFF. As DNA, the CDR3 is TGTGCCAGCAGTTCCGGACAGGGGGCCACCGGGGAGCTGTTTTTT. The rearrangement joins TRBV7-9 to TRBJ2-2; 11 nucleotides match TRBD1. The CDR3 totals 15 residues. The germline V gene encodes CDR1 SEHNR and CDR2 FQNEAQ (reference sequence). Trimming at V came to 6 bases and at J to 4 bases, leaving 4 bases not matched to a gene.

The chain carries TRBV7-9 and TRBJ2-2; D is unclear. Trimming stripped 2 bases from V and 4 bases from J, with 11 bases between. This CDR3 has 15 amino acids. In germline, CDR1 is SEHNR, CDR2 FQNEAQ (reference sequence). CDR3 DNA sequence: TGTGCCAGCAGCTTACCCCACCTCGGCACCGGGGAGCTGTTTTTT. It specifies CASSLPHLGTGELFF.

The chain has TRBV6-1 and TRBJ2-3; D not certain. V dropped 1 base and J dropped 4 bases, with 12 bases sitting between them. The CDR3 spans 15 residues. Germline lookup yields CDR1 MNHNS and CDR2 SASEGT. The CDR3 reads CASSEVRDTSDTQYF. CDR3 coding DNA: TGTGCCAGCAGTGAAGTTCGAGACACCTCAGATACGCAGTATTTT.

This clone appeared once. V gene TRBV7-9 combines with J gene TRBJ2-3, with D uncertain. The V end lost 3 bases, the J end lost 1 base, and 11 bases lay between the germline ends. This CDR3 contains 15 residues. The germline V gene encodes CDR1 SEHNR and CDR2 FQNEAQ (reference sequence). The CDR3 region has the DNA TGTGCCAGCAGCTTCGAGAGTTCTGGCACAGATACGCAGTATTTT. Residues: CASSFESSGTDTQYF.

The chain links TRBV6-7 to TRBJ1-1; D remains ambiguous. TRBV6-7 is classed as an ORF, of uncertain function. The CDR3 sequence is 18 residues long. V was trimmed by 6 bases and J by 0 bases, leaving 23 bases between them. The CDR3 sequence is CASSNTRARPLMNTEAFF. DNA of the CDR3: TGTGCCAGCAGCAATACTAGGGCCCGACCTTTAATGAACACTGAAGCTTTCTTT.

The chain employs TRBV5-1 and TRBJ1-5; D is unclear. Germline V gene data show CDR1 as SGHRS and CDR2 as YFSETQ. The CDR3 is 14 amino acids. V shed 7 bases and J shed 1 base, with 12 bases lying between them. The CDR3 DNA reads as TGCGCCAGCGGCCAAATGCAGAGCAATCAGCCCCAGCATTTT. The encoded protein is CASGQMQSNQPQHF.

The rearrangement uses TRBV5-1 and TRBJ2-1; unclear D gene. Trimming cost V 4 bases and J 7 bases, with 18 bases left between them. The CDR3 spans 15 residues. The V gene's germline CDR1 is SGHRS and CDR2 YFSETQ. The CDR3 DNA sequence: TGCGCCAGCAGCCCACCTCTAGGGTACGATAATGAGCAGTTCTTC. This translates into CASSPPLGYDNEQFF. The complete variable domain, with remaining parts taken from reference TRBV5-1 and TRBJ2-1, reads KAGVTQTPRYLIKTRGQQVTLSCSPISGHRSVSWYQQTPGQGLQFLFEYFSETQRNKGNFPGRFSGRQFSNSRSEMNVSTLELGDSALYLCASSPPLGYDNEQFFGPGTRLTVL.

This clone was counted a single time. This CDR3 is CASSDTSGGSGGYTF. CDR3 bases: TGTGCCAGCAGCGACACCTCGGGCGGTAGTGGAGGCTACACCTTC. This chain uses TRBV9 with TRBJ1-2; D is undetermined. This CDR3 is 15 amino acids long. The V gene's germline CDR1 is SGDLS and CDR2 YYNGEE. V lost 3 bases to trimming and J lost 8 bases, with 20 bases between them.

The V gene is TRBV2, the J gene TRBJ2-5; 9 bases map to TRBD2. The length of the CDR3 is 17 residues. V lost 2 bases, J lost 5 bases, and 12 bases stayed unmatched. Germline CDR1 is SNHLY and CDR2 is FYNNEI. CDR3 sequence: CASSERGLAGIGETQYF. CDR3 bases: TGTGCCAGCAGTGAACGAGGGCTAGCGGGAATAGGGGAGACCCAGTACTTC.

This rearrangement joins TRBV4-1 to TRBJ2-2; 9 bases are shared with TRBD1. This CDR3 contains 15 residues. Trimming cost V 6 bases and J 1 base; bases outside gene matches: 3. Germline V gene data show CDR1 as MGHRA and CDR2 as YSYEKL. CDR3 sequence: CASRSGQGNTGELFF. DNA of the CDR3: TGCGCCAGCAGGTCGGGACAGGGGAACACCGGGGAGCTGTTTTTT.

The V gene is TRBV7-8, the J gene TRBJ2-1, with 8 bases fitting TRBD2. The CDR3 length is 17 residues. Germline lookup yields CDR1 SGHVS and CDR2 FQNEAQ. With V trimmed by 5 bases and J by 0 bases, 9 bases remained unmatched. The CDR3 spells CASSPLAGGSSYNEQFF. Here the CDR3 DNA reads TGTGCCAGCAGCCCCCTAGCGGGTGGGAGCTCCTACAATGAGCAGTTCTTC.

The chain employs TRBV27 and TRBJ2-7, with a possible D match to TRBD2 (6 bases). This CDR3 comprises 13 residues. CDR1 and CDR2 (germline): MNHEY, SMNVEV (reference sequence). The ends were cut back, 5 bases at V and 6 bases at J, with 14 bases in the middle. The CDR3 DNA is TGTGCCAGCAGTGGCCTAGCGAAAGGCGAGCAGTACTTC. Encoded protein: CASSGLAKGEQYF.

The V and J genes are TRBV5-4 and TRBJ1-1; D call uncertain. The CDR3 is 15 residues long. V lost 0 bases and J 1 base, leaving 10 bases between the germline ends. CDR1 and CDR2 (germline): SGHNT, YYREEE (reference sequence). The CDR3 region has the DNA TGTGCCAGCAGCTTGGTTCTGGCGGGGAACACTGAAGCTTTCTTT. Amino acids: CASSLVLAGNTEAFF.